This is a list of T cell receptor beta chains from one sample in a study of cytomegalovirus exposure and HLA in healthy donors. Profiling relied on immunoSEQ multiplex PCR, and the TCRdb table lists in-frame clones only, not all of them. The table shows 45,000 or so clones, with around 72% occurring only once. The sample comprised PBMCs. These receptors came from a woman younger than 45 in good health and CMV-seronegative. Each CDR3 is given with its conserved first and last residue. The order of the fields is D gene, J gene, clone size, V gene, CDR3 length, CDR3 protein, CDR3 DNA. The D gene is left open where the match is weak. Where a row states a size, it is once, few, many or the class of an expanded clone; other rows omit it.

D gene: TRBD2; J gene: TRBJ2-3; clone size: -; V gene: TRBV10-1; CDR3 length: 14; CDR3 protein: CASRLSGRTDTQYF; CDR3 DNA: TGCGCCAGCAGACTGAGCGGGAGAACAGATACGCAGTATTTT
D gene: -; J gene: TRBJ1-2; clone size: few; V gene: TRBV5-1; CDR3 length: 15; CDR3 protein: CASSLEPATSGGYTF; CDR3 DNA: TGCGCCAGCAGCTTGGAGCCGGCGACCAGCGGTGGCTACACCTTC
D gene: -; J gene: TRBJ1-1; clone size: -; V gene: TRBV19; CDR3 length: 13; CDR3 protein: CASSQDRDTEAFF; CDR3 DNA: TGTGCCAGTAGTCAAGATCGGGACACTGAAGCTTTCTTT
D gene: -; J gene: TRBJ1-5; clone size: few; V gene: TRBV28; CDR3 length: 15; CDR3 protein: CASTLKRYSNQPQHF; CDR3 DNA: TGTGCCAGCACCCTGAAGAGATATAGCAATCAGCCCCAGCATTTT
D gene: -; J gene: TRBJ1-2; clone size: -; V gene: TRBV11-2; CDR3 length: 12; CDR3 protein: CASSLDRDGYTF; CDR3 DNA: TGTGCCAGCAGCTTAGACCGGGATGGCTACACCTTC
D gene: -; J gene: TRBJ1-5; clone size: -; V gene: TRBV19; CDR3 length: 16; CDR3 protein: CASESSLVGANQPQHF; CDR3 DNA: TGTGCCAGCGAGTCCTCCTTGGTGGGGGCAAATCAGCCCCAGCATTTT
D gene: -; J gene: TRBJ2-3; clone size: once; V gene: TRBV7-2; CDR3 length: 13; CDR3 protein: CASSFPGTDTQYF; CDR3 DNA: TGTGCCAGCAGTTTCCCGGGCACAGATACGCAGTATTTT
D gene: -; J gene: TRBJ1-1; clone size: once; V gene: TRBV5-4; CDR3 length: 13; CDR3 protein: CASSQSAGGEAFF; CDR3 DNA: TGTGCCAGCAGCCAGTCTGCTGGGGGCGAAGCTTTCTTT
D gene: -; J gene: TRBJ2-7; clone size: -; V gene: TRBV7-9; CDR3 length: 14; CDR3 protein: CASSKTYGSYEQYF; CDR3 DNA: TGTGCCAGCAGCAAAACCTACGGGAGTTACGAGCAGTACTTC
D gene: -; J gene: TRBJ2-3; clone size: few; V gene: TRBV9; CDR3 length: 14; CDR3 protein: CASSVLRNTDTQYF; CDR3 DNA: TGTGCCAGCAGCGTACTGAGAAACACAGATACGCAGTATTTT
D gene: -; J gene: TRBJ1-4; clone size: -; V gene: TRBV6-4; CDR3 length: 15; CDR3 protein: CASSEGGGSNEKLFF; CDR3 DNA: TGTGCCAGCAGTGAGGGTGGCGGGTCTAATGAAAAACTGTTTTTT
D gene: -; J gene: TRBJ2-7; clone size: -; V gene: TRBV21-1; CDR3 length: 15; CDR3 protein: CASSRLAGNPYEQYF; CDR3 DNA: TGTGCCAGCAGCAGGCTAGCGGGGAACCCCTACGAGCAGTACTTC
D gene: -; J gene: TRBJ2-2; clone size: few; V gene: TRBV6-1; CDR3 length: 13; CDR3 protein: CASSIRESGELFF; CDR3 DNA: TGTGCCAGCAGTATAAGGGAGTCCGGGGAGCTGTTTTTT
D gene: TRBD1; J gene: TRBJ1-2; clone size: -; V gene: TRBV10-3; CDR3 length: 15; CDR3 protein: CAISESGTGDYGYTF; CDR3 DNA: TGTGCCATCAGTGAGTCGGGGACAGGGGATTATGGCTACACCTTC
D gene: -; J gene: TRBJ2-3; clone size: -; V gene: TRBV30; CDR3 length: 15; CDR3 protein: CAWSVGQRDSDTQYF; CDR3 DNA: TGTGCCTGGAGTGTTGGACAGCGGGACTCAGATACGCAGTATTTT
D gene: TRBD2; J gene: TRBJ2-3; clone size: -; V gene: TRBV6-1; CDR3 length: 13; CDR3 protein: CASSLAGTDTQYF; CDR3 DNA: TGTGCCAGCAGTTTAGCGGGGACGGATACGCAGTATTTT
D gene: -; J gene: TRBJ1-1; clone size: -; V gene: TRBV7-6; CDR3 length: 13; CDR3 protein: CASSPRGDTEAFF; CDR3 DNA: TGTGCCAGCAGCCCCAGGGGTGATACTGAAGCTTTCTTT
D gene: TRBD1; J gene: TRBJ2-5; clone size: -; V gene: TRBV28; CDR3 length: 13; CDR3 protein: CASSKGTGQTQYF; CDR3 DNA: TGTGCCAGCAGTAAAGGGACAGGACAGACCCAGTACTTC
D gene: TRBD2; J gene: TRBJ2-1; clone size: -; V gene: TRBV30; CDR3 length: 14; CDR3 protein: CAWTRLAGGSEQFF; CDR3 DNA: TGTGCCTGGACTCGACTAGCGGGAGGGAGTGAGCAGTTCTTC
D gene: -; J gene: TRBJ1-5; clone size: few; V gene: TRBV30; CDR3 length: 13; CDR3 protein: CAWSSAPGQPQHF; CDR3 DNA: TGTGCCTGGAGTTCAGCCCCAGGGCAGCCCCAGCATTTT
D gene: TRBD1; J gene: TRBJ2-7; clone size: -; V gene: TRBV29-1; CDR3 length: 16; CDR3 protein: CSVETARDRGQYEQYF; CDR3 DNA: TGCAGCGTTGAGACTGCCCGGGACAGGGGGCAATACGAGCAGTACTTC
D gene: -; J gene: TRBJ1-2; clone size: -; V gene: TRBV27; CDR3 length: 15; CDR3 protein: CASSLIRPGQTGYTF; CDR3 DNA: TGTGCCAGCAGTTTGATAAGGCCCGGACAGACGGGCTACACCTTC
D gene: -; J gene: TRBJ1-6; clone size: few; V gene: TRBV11-2; CDR3 length: 17; CDR3 protein: CASSYSGVRSYNSPLHF; CDR3 DNA: TGTGCCAGCAGCTACTCAGGGGTTAGGTCCTATAATTCACCCCTCCACTTT
D gene: TRBD2; J gene: TRBJ2-5; clone size: -; V gene: TRBV5-4; CDR3 length: 18; CDR3 protein: CASGKRELAGGYQETQYF; CDR3 DNA: TGTGCCAGCGGCAAAAGAGAACTAGCGGGGGGGTACCAAGAGACCCAGTACTTC
D gene: TRBD2; J gene: TRBJ2-3; clone size: many; V gene: TRBV5-1; CDR3 length: 16; CDR3 protein: CASSLGLAGPTDTQYF; CDR3 DNA: TGCGCCAGCAGCTTGGGACTAGCGGGGCCCACAGATACGCAGTATTTT
D gene: -; J gene: TRBJ1-1; clone size: few; V gene: TRBV27; CDR3 length: 14; CDR3 protein: CASSLRGGNTEAFF; CDR3 DNA: TGTGCCAGCAGTTTAAGAGGGGGGAACACTGAAGCTTTCTTT
D gene: -; J gene: TRBJ1-2; clone size: few; V gene: TRBV28; CDR3 length: 13; CDR3 protein: CASSPGQPYGYTF; CDR3 DNA: TGTGCCAGCAGCCCCGGACAGCCCTATGGCTACACCTTC
D gene: TRBD1; J gene: TRBJ2-3; clone size: few; V gene: TRBV29-1; CDR3 length: 11; CDR3 protein: CSVESGQTQYF; CDR3 DNA: TGCAGCGTTGAATCGGGACAGACGCAGTATTTT
D gene: -; J gene: TRBJ2-1; clone size: -; V gene: TRBV18; CDR3 length: 15; CDR3 protein: CASSPPRGFDNEQFF; CDR3 DNA: TGTGCCAGCTCACCACCACGAGGGTTCGACAATGAGCAGTTCTTC
D gene: TRBD1; J gene: TRBJ1-2; clone size: once; V gene: TRBV13; CDR3 length: 17; CDR3 protein: CASSPPTRQGGDYGYTF; CDR3 DNA: TGTGCCAGCAGCCCTCCTACTAGACAGGGGGGAGACTATGGCTACACCTTC
D gene: -; J gene: TRBJ1-1; clone size: -; V gene: TRBV28; CDR3 length: 14; CDR3 protein: CASSGGGGNTEAFF; CDR3 DNA: TGTGCCAGCAGTGGGGGGGGAGGGAACACTGAAGCTTTCTTT
D gene: TRBD1; J gene: TRBJ1-2; clone size: -; V gene: TRBV2; CDR3 length: 15; CDR3 protein: CASSRRDRWDYGYTF; CDR3 DNA: TGTGCCAGCAGCCGAAGGGACAGGTGGGACTATGGCTACACCTTC
D gene: TRBD1; J gene: TRBJ1-1; clone size: once; V gene: TRBV7-9; CDR3 length: 16; CDR3 protein: CASSLLQGEWGTEAFF; CDR3 DNA: TGTGCCAGCAGCTTATTACAGGGGGAGTGGGGCACTGAAGCTTTCTTT
D gene: TRBD1; J gene: TRBJ1-5; clone size: once; V gene: TRBV30; CDR3 length: 21; CDR3 protein: CAWSVFDGSLIGGNSNQPQHF; CDR3 DNA: TGTGCCTGGAGTGTTTTTGACGGCTCGCTAATAGGGGGCAATAGCAATCAGCCCCAGCATTTT
D gene: -; J gene: TRBJ1-2; clone size: -; V gene: TRBV30; CDR3 length: 15; CDR3 protein: CAWSGAGRGSWGYTF; CDR3 DNA: TGTGCCTGGAGTGGGGCCGGCAGGGGTTCTTGGGGCTACACCTTC
D gene: TRBD2; J gene: TRBJ2-5; clone size: -; V gene: TRBV7-2; CDR3 length: 16; CDR3 protein: CASSLFERGGQETQYF; CDR3 DNA: TGTGCCAGCAGCTTATTCGAGCGGGGGGGACAAGAGACCCAGTACTTC
D gene: TRBD1; J gene: TRBJ1-1; clone size: -; V gene: TRBV28; CDR3 length: 16; CDR3 protein: CASRSGTGVVNTEAFF; CDR3 DNA: TGTGCCAGCAGATCCGGGACAGGGGTGGTGAACACTGAAGCTTTCTTT
D gene: TRBD1; J gene: TRBJ1-5; clone size: -; V gene: TRBV7-2; CDR3 length: 13; CDR3 protein: CASSLGRDRTQHF; CDR3 DNA: TGTGCCAGCAGCTTAGGACGGGACAGGACCCAGCATTTT
D gene: TRBD1; J gene: TRBJ1-6; clone size: -; V gene: TRBV7-9; CDR3 length: 13; CDR3 protein: CASLPGGDSPLHF; CDR3 DNA: TGTGCCAGCCTCCCAGGGGGTGACTCACCCCTCCACTTT
D gene: -; J gene: TRBJ2-1; clone size: few; V gene: TRBV25-1; CDR3 length: 15; CDR3 protein: CASSEAQGPFNEQFF; CDR3 DNA: TGTGCCAGCAGTGAAGCACAGGGCCCCTTCAATGAGCAGTTCTTC
D gene: -; J gene: TRBJ2-1; clone size: -; V gene: TRBV6-1; CDR3 length: 13; CDR3 protein: CASSEDTYNEQFF; CDR3 DNA: TGTGCCAGCAGTGAAGACACCTACAATGAGCAGTTCTTC
D gene: -; J gene: TRBJ1-5; clone size: -; V gene: TRBV30; CDR3 length: 13; CDR3 protein: CAWGQNSNQPQHF; CDR3 DNA: TGTGCCTGGGGACAGAATAGCAATCAGCCCCAGCATTTT
D gene: TRBD2; J gene: TRBJ2-3; clone size: few; V gene: TRBV5-1; CDR3 length: 15; CDR3 protein: CASSLGLAATDTQYF; CDR3 DNA: TGCGCCAGCAGCTTGGGACTAGCGGCCACAGATACGCAGTATTTT
D gene: -; J gene: TRBJ2-3; clone size: -; V gene: TRBV12-2; CDR3 length: 14; CDR3 protein: CAAQVAGGTDTQYF; CDR3 DNA: -
D gene: -; J gene: TRBJ2-7; clone size: -; V gene: TRBV30; CDR3 length: 12; CDR3 protein: CAWSVARYEQYF; CDR3 DNA: TGTGCCTGGAGTGTGGCTCGCTACGAGCAGTACTTC
D gene: -; J gene: TRBJ1-2; clone size: -; V gene: TRBV30; CDR3 length: 14; CDR3 protein: CAWSTGFFNYGYTF; CDR3 DNA: TGTGCCTGGAGTACAGGGTTCTTTAACTATGGCTACACCTTC
D gene: TRBD2; J gene: TRBJ2-7; clone size: -; V gene: TRBV7-8; CDR3 length: 15; CDR3 protein: CASRRTSGEFDEQYF; CDR3 DNA: TGTGCCAGCAGACGAACAAGCGGGGAGTTCGACGAGCAGTACTTC
D gene: -; J gene: TRBJ2-3; clone size: -; V gene: TRBV7-2; CDR3 length: 13; CDR3 protein: CASSSQQVHTQYF; CDR3 DNA: TGTGCCAGCAGCTCCCAACAGGTTCATACGCAGTATTTT
D gene: -; J gene: TRBJ2-1; clone size: few; V gene: TRBV30; CDR3 length: 14; CDR3 protein: CASTEGGPYNEQFF; CDR3 DNA: TGTGCCTCGACGGAGGGAGGCCCTTACAATGAGCAGTTCTTC
D gene: TRBD2; J gene: TRBJ2-4; clone size: -; V gene: TRBV7-2; CDR3 length: 15; CDR3 protein: CASSLRSSGKNIQYF; CDR3 DNA: TGTGCCAGCAGCTTAAGGTCTAGCGGAAAAAACATTCAGTACTTC
D gene: TRBD2; J gene: TRBJ2-5; clone size: -; V gene: TRBV5-1; CDR3 length: 13; CDR3 protein: CASSTGLGETQYF; CDR3 DNA: TGCGCCAGCAGCACAGGACTAGGGGAGACCCAGTACTTC